The entry below gives a single T cell receptor (beta chain) sequence along with its context. This could be a read error, since a much larger clone is one nucleotide away. CDR3 size: 15 residues. Germline lookup yields CDR1 SGHDT and CDR2 YYEEEE. The trim removed 1 base at V and 11 bases at J, leaving 7 bases unmatched. The sample originates from a study of CD8+CD57+ T cells in acquired aplastic anemia. CDR3 and TCR beta VDJ profiling relied on a genomic DNA template. TCRdb passed the reads through MiXCR, listing each CDR3 protein once. Of approximately 180,000 distinct CDR3 sequences listed, under 50% are singletons. Those patients picked for sequencing had displayed CD8+CD57+ cell expansion on flow cytometry.

The specimen was sorted CD4+, CD8+, or CD8+CD57+ T cells (not recorded which) from PBMCs. The sequence was obtained from a human donor with aplastic anemia. The V call is TRBV5-6, the J call TRBJ2-1; TRBD2 aligns across 12 bases. The CDR3 nucleotides are TGTGCCAGCAGCTTGAGACTAGCGGGAGCAAATAAGCAGTTCTTC. Translation gives CASSLRLAGANKQFF.